The 22 T cell receptor beta chains listed next were all sequenced from one sample in a study of T cell repertoires in cytomegalovirus infection. Via MiXCR, TCRdb re-called the reads, giving one row per CDR3 protein. Here the sample spans just over 300,000 distinct CDR3 sequences, roughly 15% being singletons. Sample: PBMCs. These TCRs come from a human donor in good health (CMV status not recorded). Some clones in this sample may be carry-over from other donors' samples.

V is TRBV6-8 and J is TRBJ2-2, with D unclear. The CDR3 length is 15 residues. CDR1 MNHGY and CDR2 SAAAGT come from the germline V gene. Trimming shortened V by 6 bases and J by 3 bases, and 14 bases separated the two germline ends. The CDR3 nucleotides read TGTGCCAGCAGAAGTGGGGATGGGGACACCGGGGAGCTGTTTTTT. This sequence encodes CASRSGDGDTGELFF.

The CDR3 sequence is CASSPPDRGRRLNVTYEQYF. CDR3 nucleotides: TGTGCCAGCTCACCACCGGACAGGGGGCGCCGGCTGAACGTTACCTACGAGCAGTACTTC. This rearrangement joins TRBV18 to TRBJ2-7, with TRBD1 matching 11 bases. CDR1 KGHSH and CDR2 LQKENI come from the germline V gene. The CDR3 spans 20 residues. The ends lost 0 bases at V and 2 bases at J; junction bases unmatched: 15.

The chain links TRBV2 to TRBJ2-1; 9 bases line up with TRBD1. The CDR3 runs to 16 residues. After removal of 4 bases from V and 8 bases from J, the junction contained 12 bases not matched to a gene. The germline V gene has CDR1 SNHLY and CDR2 FYNNEI. Here the CDR3 DNA reads TGTGCCAGCAGTGTGAGGGACAGGGTTATTGGGGATGAGCAGTTCTTC. It is translated as CASSVRDRVIGDEQFF.

The genes are TRBV6-6 and TRBJ2-7; D is uncertain. From germline, CDR1 is MNHNY and CDR2 SVGAGI (reference sequence). Trimming cost V 7 bases and J 0 bases, with 10 bases left between them. CDR3 length: 13 residues. CDR3 sequence reads: CASTGLSSYEQYF. CDR3 sequence (DNA): TGTGCCAGCACTGGCCTGAGCTCCTACGAGCAGTACTTC.

The V and J genes are TRBV5-4 and TRBJ2-5; 7 bases line up with TRBD2. Germline-derived CDR1 and CDR2 are SGHNT and YYREEE (reference sequence). After removal of 2 bases from V and 3 bases from J, the junction contained 4 bases not matched to a gene. This CDR3 has 14 amino acids. CDR3 coding DNA: TGTGCCAGCAGCTTCGCTAGCGGAGAAGAGACCCAGTACTTC. It codes for CASSFASGEETQYF.

In its sample, this clonotype was seen a few times. The V and J genes are TRBV28 and TRBJ1-1; 8 bases line up with TRBD1. J was trimmed by 2 bases and V by 3 bases; bases with no gene match: 8. CDR3 length: 16 residues. The germline gives CDR1 MDHEN, CDR2 SYDVKM. CDR3 in DNA: TGTGCCAGCAGTTTGCTCGGACAGGGCATTAACACTGAAGCTTTCTTT. Residues: CASSLLGQGINTEAFF.

In its sample, this clonotype was seen many times. The rearrangement joins TRBV12-3 or TRBV12-4 to TRBJ1-6; 10 positions match TRBD1. Trimming removed 2 bases from V and 3 bases from J; junction bases left unmatched: 7. CDR3 length equals 18 residues. CDR3 protein: CASSLIYGTGVYNSPLHF. The DNA for the CDR3 is TGTGCCAGCAGTTTAATATATGGGACAGGGGTCTATAATTCACCCCTCCACTTT.

This clonotype was picked up many times. The CDR3 spells CASSPFPLSDTQYF. The CDR3 DNA reads as TGTGCCAGCAGCCCCTTTCCTTTGTCCGATACGCAGTATTTT. The chain links TRBV7-9 to TRBJ2-3; D ambiguous. Trimming shortened V by 5 bases and J by 6 bases, and 15 bases separated the two germline ends. The CDR3 consists of 14 residues. The germline CDR1 and CDR2 sequences are SEHNR and FQNEAQ (reference sequence).

V gene TRBV4-3 combines with J gene TRBJ2-3; 8 positions match TRBD2. V shed 2 bases, J shed 4 bases, and the junction held 5 bases outside the gene matches. CDR3 size: 15 residues. Germline CDR1 reads LGHNA; CDR2 reads YSLEER. Here the CDR3 reads CASSQTSGNSDTQYF. CDR3 in DNA: TGCGCCAGCAGCCAAACTAGCGGCAACTCAGATACGCAGTATTTT.

This clonotype was found many times. The chain combines TRBV7-2 with TRBJ2-5; D gene uncertain. The V end was cut by 2 bases, the J end by 5 bases, with 6 bases between. Germline CDR1 reads SGHTA; CDR2 reads FQGNSA. CDR3 length: 12 amino acids. Here the CDR3 reads CASSLWSETQYF. CDR3 coding DNA: TGTGCCAGCAGCTTATGGTCGGAGACCCAGTACTTC.

At least ten counts were recorded for this clonotype. This sequence joins TRBV6-6 and TRBJ1-5; 10 nucleotides match TRBD1. The V gene's germline CDR1 is MNHNY and CDR2 SVGAGI (reference sequence). After removal of 2 bases from V and 6 bases from J, the junction contained 4 bases not matched to a gene. The CDR3 is made up of 15 amino acids. CDR3 nucleotide sequence: TGTGCCAGCAGTTACCGCGGACAGGGGGGTCAGCCCCAGCATTTT. It encodes CASSYRGQGGQPQHF.

This clonotype came up a few times. The V and J genes are TRBV19 and TRBJ2-1; no clear D. V shed 7 bases and J shed 7 bases, with 8 bases lying between them. The CDR3 is 11 amino acids. Per the germline V gene, CDR1 is LNHDA and CDR2 is SQIVND (reference sequence). Here the CDR3 DNA reads TGTGCCAGTACAGAAGGGAATGAGCAGTTCTTC. Translated: CASTEGNEQFF.

This clonotype has just a few counts. CDR3 loop: CASSLVGTGPGSFSGNTIYF. The CDR3 region has the DNA TGTGCCAGCAGCTTAGTGGGGACAGGGCCCGGATCCTTCTCTGGAAACACCATATATTTT. The chain links TRBV11-2 to TRBJ1-3, with TRBD1 matching 9 bases. Germline V lookup: CDR1 SGHAT, CDR2 FQNNGV. The junction had 13 bases not matched to a gene; V was cut back by 1 base and J by 0 bases. The CDR3 loop spans 20 amino acids.

The gene calls are TRBV5-1 and TRBJ2-7, with 7 bases fitting TRBD2. The CDR3 loop spans 15 amino acids. The trim removed 1 base at V and 6 bases at J, leaving 10 bases unmatched. The V gene's germline CDR1 is SGHRS and CDR2 YFSETQ. The CDR3 loop reads CASSLRDYGVSEQYF. The CDR3 DNA follows: TGCGCCAGCAGCTTGCGGGACTATGGAGTAAGCGAGCAGTACTTC.

This clonotype has at least ten counts. The chain has TRBV7-2 and TRBJ1-2; no clear D gene. Germline CDR1 reads SGHTA; CDR2 reads FQGNSA. The CDR3 runs 15 residues. Trimming took 2 bases from V and 1 from J, leaving 11 bases between them. CDR3 residues: CASSLNPDFNYGYTF. The CDR3 region has the DNA TGTGCCAGCAGCTTAAACCCGGATTTTAACTATGGCTACACCTTC. Full variable domain (rest looked up from reference TRBV7-2 and TRBJ1-2): GAGVSQSPSNKVTEKGKDVELRCDPISGHTALYWYRQSLGQGLEFLIYFQGNSAPDKSGLPSDRFSAERTGGSVSTLTIQRTQQEDSAVYLCASSLNPDFNYGYTFGSGTRLTVV.

This clonotype has more than one count but fewer than ten. This chain joins TRBV4-1 and TRBJ2-3; a weak D match, TRBD2 (5 bases). Germline V lookup: CDR1 MGHRA, CDR2 YSYEKL. The ends were cut back, 2 bases at V and 1 base at J, with 16 bases in the middle. This CDR3 is 17 amino acids long. In DNA form, the CDR3 reads TGCGCCAGCAGCCAAACGCGGGTAGCCTTACGCACAGATACGCAGTATTTT. Translating it yields CASSQTRVALRTDTQYF.

The sample holds many counts of this clonotype. J is TRBJ2-3 and V is TRBV7-9; 7 nucleotides line up with TRBD1. Germline V gene lookup returns CDR1 SEHNR and CDR2 FQNEAQ (reference sequence). The CDR3 runs to 15 residues. Losses at the gene ends were 5 bases for V and 1 base for J; bases not matched to a gene: 6. The CDR3, as DNA: TGTGCCAGCAGCCCTCGACAGGGCGGCACAGATACGCAGTATTTT. It codes for CASSPRQGGTDTQYF.

This clonotype was seen a handful of times. The V call is TRBV20-1, the J call TRBJ2-3; perhaps TRBD2 as D (5 bases). The germline V and J ends were trimmed by 3 bases and 4 bases, with 14 bases remaining between them. The CDR3 is made up of 14 amino acids. The germline gives CDR1 DFQATT, CDR2 SNEGSKA (reference sequence). This CDR3 reads CSASDLALADTQYF. Here the CDR3 DNA reads TGCAGTGCTAGTGACCTAGCTTTAGCAGATACGCAGTATTTT.

A word on this clonotype: At one end the junction does not follow the germline gene, possibly because of a read error. The chain uses TRBV12-3 or TRBV12-4 and TRBJ1-2; D is possibly TRBD1 (6 bases). The CDR3 is 15 amino acids. The CDR3 loop is CASGLVDRANYGYTF. CDR3 DNA: TGTGCCAGCGGTTTAGTGGACAGAGCTAACTATGGCTACACCTTC.

The gene calls are TRBV2 and TRBJ2-5; possibly TRBD1 or TRBD2 for D (6 bases each). CDR1 is SNHLY, CDR2 FYNNEI, per germline. The CDR3 consists of 13 residues. V lost 3 bases and J lost 14, with 19 bases in between. The CDR3 DNA reads as TGTGCCAGCAGTGATACTCCGGGAGACAGGAGATACTTC. It is translated as CASSDTPGDRRYF.

The rearrangement uses TRBV6-5 and TRBJ1-2, with TRBD1 matching over 8 bases. After removal of 2 bases from V and 7 bases from J, the junction contained 6 bases not matched to a gene. Germline V gives CDR1 MNHEY, CDR2 SVGAGI. CDR3 length: 14 amino acids. Here the CDR3 DNA reads TGTGCCAGCAGTTACCTACAGGGGGACGCTGGCTACACCTTC. This gives the protein CASSYLQGDAGYTF.

The rearrangement uses TRBV4-3 and TRBJ2-6; either TRBD1 or TRBD2 may fit D (5 bases each). V lost 0 bases, J lost 16 bases, and 13 bases lay in between. Germline V CDR1 and CDR2: LGHNA, YSLEER. The CDR3 runs to 13 residues. The CDR3 DNA follows: TGCGCCAGCAGCCAAGATAACGGGGCAGGGCTGACTTTC. This gives the protein CASSQDNGAGLTF.